The clone carrying this T cell receptor (beta chain) appeared a few times. Its antigen is unknown. These data originate in a study of CD8+ T cells in alopecia areata. V shed 4 bases and J shed 4 bases, with 16 bases lying between them. The CDR3 length is 15 residues. Noted treatment: oral pan-JAK inhibitor, 5-10 mg twice daily. It was from alopecia areata patients that lesional scalp punch biopsies and peripheral blood were collected. Notes on the study in general: Higher clonality and more expanded CD8+ clones appeared in lesional than normal scalp.

cDNA serving as the sequencing template came from extracted, reverse transcribed RNA. The assay was immunoSEQ multiplex PCR, and TCRdb's table has in-frame clones only and misses some. This sample yields some 88,000 clones, of which roughly 45% are seen a single time; around 20% belongs to the top ten. This sequence joins TRBV23-1 and TRBJ1-1; D possibly corresponds to TRBD1 (5 bases). TRBV23-1 is reported as an ORF; its role is uncertain. The clonotype originates from a human donor with alopecia areata. The sequenced sample was CD8+ T cells sorted from blood, obtained at week 24, from a patient treated with tofacitinib. The CDR3 region is CASSLYSGRITEAFF. Written as DNA, the CDR3 is TGCGCCAGCAGTCTCTACTCAGGGAGAATCACTGAAGCTTTCTTT.